Each of the 32 T cell receptor beta chains below was sequenced from the same sample in a study of response to subunit inactivated influenza vaccine. TCRdb itself ran the RT-PCR reads through MiXCR, one entry per CDR3 protein. The table records hundreds of thousands of distinct CDR3 sequences, about 15% of them present only once. This sample comprised PBMCs from blood, obtained around 15 days before vaccination. The receptors come from a man aged 45 to 65 who received an inactivated influenza vaccine.

The rearrangement uses TRBV28 and TRBJ2-1, with 12 bases fitting TRBD2. Germline assignment: CDR1 MDHEN and CDR2 SYDVKM. V was clipped by 6 bases and J by 9 bases; unmatched bases: 9. This CDR3 contains 15 residues. The CDR3 coding sequence is TGTGCCAGCAGCAAAACTAGCGGGAGGAACGGTGAGCAGTTCTTC. Amino acid sequence: CASSKTSGRNGEQFF. The full variable domain, with the rest looked up from reference TRBV28 and TRBJ2-1, is DVKVTQSSRYLVKRTGEKVFLECVQDMDHENMFWYRQDPGLGLRLIYFSYDVKMKEKGDIPEGYSVSREKKERFSLILESASTNQTSMYLCASSKTSGRNGEQFFGPGTRLTVL.

This chain uses TRBV3-1 with TRBJ1-4; 10 nucleotides align to TRBD1. The V segment lost 4 bases and the J segment 8 bases; nucleotides outside the gene matches: 7. This CDR3 is 15 amino acids long. Germline V gene data show CDR1 as LGHDT and CDR2 as YNNKEL (reference sequence). This chain's CDR3 is CASSPRGQGWEKLFF. The CDR3, as DNA: TGTGCCAGCAGCCCCCGGGGACAGGGGTGGGAAAAACTGTTTTTT.

The rearrangement joins TRBV10-3 to TRBJ2-5; either TRBD1 or TRBD2 may fit D (5 bases each). CDR1 and CDR2 from the germline V gene are ENHRY and SYGVKD. V lost 10 bases and J lost 1, with 13 bases in between. The CDR3 is 13 amino acids. In DNA form, the CDR3 reads TGTGCCACGGGACGGAGTCTCCAAGAGACCCAGTACTTC. It translates to CATGRSLQETQYF.

This clonotype was detected only a few times. The chain recombines TRBV28 with TRBJ2-7, with a possible D match to TRBD2 (6 bases). CDR1 and CDR2 from the germline V gene are MDHEN and SYDVKM. The CDR3 is made up of 15 amino acids. V dropped 7 bases and J dropped 2 bases, with 18 bases sitting between them. CDR3: CASTPALTGAYEQYF. CDR3 bases: TGTGCCAGCACTCCGGCATTAACGGGAGCCTACGAGCAGTACTTC.

This clonotype was detected a few times. The gene calls are TRBV5-1 and TRBJ2-1, with TRBD1 matching over 7 bases. The CDR3 is 17 residues long. J lost 0 bases, V lost 4 bases, and 10 bases had no gene match. Germline values: CDR1 SGHRS, CDR2 YFSETQ. DNA of the CDR3: TGCGCCAGCAGCCTACCCCAGACAGGGTTCTCCTACAATGAGCAGTTCTTC. Its protein product is CASSLPQTGFSYNEQFF.

There are a few counts of this clonotype. The genes are TRBV5-1 and TRBJ2-3; D unclear. Germline CDR1 reads SGHRS; CDR2 reads YFSETQ. The CDR3 has 14 amino acids. Trimming took off 0 bases at V and 4 bases at J, with 9 bases between the two ends. DNA for the CDR3: TGCGCCAGCAGCTTGGAAGGACCAGCAGATACGCAGTATTTT. It is translated as CASSLEGPADTQYF.

The chain has TRBV4-1 and TRBJ2-1; 12 positions match TRBD2. This CDR3 has 18 amino acids. V was pared by 0 bases and J by 8 bases, with 11 bases of the junction left unmatched. Germline CDR1 MGHRA, CDR2 YSYEKL. CDR3 amino acids: CASSQEGLLAGGPDEQFF. The DNA of the CDR3 is TGCGCCAGCAGCCAAGAGGGTCTGCTAGCGGGGGGGCCCGATGAGCAGTTCTTC.

V is TRBV12-5 and J is TRBJ2-5, with 12 bases identical to TRBD2. After removal of 2 bases from V and 5 bases from J, the junction contained 9 bases not matched to a gene. The CDR3 consists of 17 residues. Looked up from germline, CDR1 is LGHNT and CDR2 is FRNRAP. The CDR3 DNA sequence: TGTGCTAGTGGTTTGTTTGGTGGGACTAGCGGGTTTGAGACCCAGTACTTC. Translated, it gives CASGLFGGTSGFETQYF.

This clonotype was detected a few times. The chain has TRBV3-1 and TRBJ2-5, with 7 nucleotides matching TRBD2. Germline V gene lookup returns CDR1 LGHDT and CDR2 YNNKEL (reference sequence). J lost 5 bases, V lost 3 bases, and 15 bases had no gene match. The CDR3 consists of 17 residues. The CDR3 DNA reads as TGTGCCAGCAGCCAGGGGACCCCACGGGGGGTAGGGGAGACCCAGTACTTC. This gives the protein CASSQGTPRGVGETQYF.

This clonotype was counted a few times. This chain joins TRBV27 and TRBJ2-1; D perhaps matches TRBD2 (6 bases). The CDR3 consists of 14 residues. From germline, CDR1 is MNHEY and CDR2 SMNVEV (reference sequence). Deletions cut 2 bases from V and 6 bases from J, with 11 bases between. CDR3 coding DNA: TGTGCCAGCAGTTTAACTAGCAGCCTCAATGAGCAGTTCTTC. This sequence encodes CASSLTSSLNEQFF.

This clonotype was recorded many times. The chain combines TRBV29-1 with TRBJ2-7; no clear D gene. The V and J ends lost 2 bases and 13 bases respectively, with 15 bases between them. This CDR3 region has 11 residues. The germline V gene encodes CDR1 SQVTM and CDR2 ANQGSEA. CDR3 amino acids: CSVEQEFGQYF. CDR3 sequence (DNA): TGCAGCGTTGAACAGGAGTTTGGCCAATACTTC.

The rearrangement joins TRBV5-1 to TRBJ2-5, with TRBD2 identical over 8 bases. Germline assignment: CDR1 SGHRS and CDR2 YFSETQ. The CDR3 consists of 15 residues. V was pared by 5 bases and J by 2 bases, with 8 bases of the junction left unmatched. CDR3 protein: CASSPFLAGQETQYF. The CDR3 nucleotides are TGCGCCAGCAGTCCCTTTTTAGCGGGGCAAGAGACCCAGTACTTC.

This clonotype was picked up a small number of times. This sequence joins TRBV12-3 or TRBV12-4 and TRBJ1-2, with TRBD1 identical over 8 bases. V lost 4 bases to trimming and J lost 8 bases; unmatched junction nucleotides: 6. The CDR3 has 13 residues. DNA of the CDR3: TGTGCCAGCAGTTCTCAGGGGGCATCGGGCTACACCTTC. Its protein is CASSSQGASGYTF.

The chain combines TRBV6-2 or TRBV6-3 with TRBJ2-5; 8 bases align to TRBD2. CDR1 is MNHEY, CDR2 SVGEGT, per germline. CDR3 size: 12 residues. Germline trimming cut 7 bases from V and 10 bases from J; bases unmatched to any gene: 8. CDR3 in DNA: TGTGCCAGCACCGAACGCGCGGGAGGCCAGTACTTC. This codes for CASTERAGGQYF.

CDR3 nucleotide sequence: TGCAGTGCCCTGCCTCCGGGCCCCACGGGGGATACGCAGTATTTT. It codes for CSALPPGPTGDTQYF. The V call is TRBV20-1, the J call TRBJ2-3; possibly TRBD2 for D (5 bases). CDR3 length: 15 amino acids. The germline V and J ends were trimmed by 6 bases and 6 bases, with 22 bases remaining between them. Per germline, CDR1 DFQATT and CDR2 SNEGSKA (reference sequence).

This chain links TRBV5-4 with TRBJ1-1; TRBD1 matches at 9 bases. This CDR3 comprises 13 residues. The V gene end was trimmed by 4 bases and the J gene end by 6 bases; junction bases not matched to a gene: 4. Per the germline V gene, CDR1 is SGHNT and CDR2 is YYREEE (reference sequence). CDR3 region: CASSKTGGSEAFF. DNA for the CDR3: TGTGCCAGCAGCAAGACAGGGGGTTCTGAAGCTTTCTTT. Filled out from reference TRBV5-4 and TRBJ1-1, the complete variable domain reads ETGVTQSPTHLIKTRGQQVTLRCSSQSGHNTVSWYQQALGQGPQFIFQYYREEENGRGNFPPRFSGLQFPNYSSELNVNALELDDSALYLCASSKTGGSEAFFGQGTRLTVV.

This chain connects TRBV5-1 to TRBJ1-1; no reliable D call. The length of the CDR3 is 15 residues. The V and J ends lost 0 bases and 7 bases respectively, with 16 bases between them. The V gene's germline CDR1 is SGHRS and CDR2 YFSETQ. In DNA, the CDR3 is TGCGCCAGCAGCTTGGCCTATTTGGGGAAGGATGAAGCTTTCTTT. Translating gives CASSLAYLGKDEAFF.

This chain links TRBV12-3 or TRBV12-4 with TRBJ1-5, with TRBD1 identical over 12 bases. This CDR3 region has 16 residues. The V gene end was trimmed by 7 bases and the J gene end by 6 bases; junction bases not matched to a gene: 10. The CDR3 protein is CASTSWGTGGFQPQHF. DNA for the CDR3: TGTGCCAGCACGTCCTGGGGGACAGGGGGCTTTCAGCCCCAGCATTTT.

This clonotype was seen a handful of times. The chain recombines TRBV11-2 with TRBJ2-7; TRBD1 agrees at 8 bases. Germline V lookup: CDR1 SGHAT, CDR2 FQNNGV. The CDR3 contains 15 residues. V trimming: 8 bases; J trimming: 3 bases; junction bases outside the gene matches: 12. The CDR3 DNA reads as TGTGCCAGCTCTCGTCCGGGGGACAGGCACTACGAGCAGTACTTC. Protein sequence: CASSRPGDRHYEQYF.

The V call is TRBV10-3, the J call TRBJ2-1; 12 bases fit TRBD2. The junction had 7 bases not matched to a gene; V was cut back by 4 bases and J by 3 bases. There are 17 residues in the CDR3. Germline CDR1 is ENHRY and CDR2 is SYGVKD. For the CDR3, the DNA is TGTGCCATCAGTGTAGTTAAGGGACTAGCGGGCTACAATGAGCAGTTCTTC. Its translation is CAISVVKGLAGYNEQFF.

V is TRBV5-1 and J is TRBJ1-2; perhaps TRBD1 as D (5 bases). Germline assignment: CDR1 SGHRS and CDR2 YFSETQ. V was pared by 5 bases and J by 4 bases, with 12 bases between. The length of the CDR3 is 13 residues. In nucleotides, the CDR3 is TGCGCCAGCAGTGCAGGGTTGTCCTATGGCTACACCTTC. Translated: CASSAGLSYGYTF. Using reference TRBV5-1 and TRBJ1-2 for the parts outside the CDR3, the full variable domain is KAGVTQTPRYLIKTRGQQVTLSCSPISGHRSVSWYQQTPGQGLQFLFEYFSETQRNKGNFPGRFSGRQFSNSRSEMNVSTLELGDSALYLCASSAGLSYGYTFGSGTRLTVV.

This chain links TRBV15 with TRBJ2-7; 7 nucleotides match TRBD1. Trimming removed 0 bases from V and 3 bases from J; junction bases left unmatched: 2. The CDR3 loop spans 14 amino acids. Germline V gene data show CDR1 as LNHNV and CDR2 as YYDKDF (reference sequence). The CDR3 region is CATSRERGHYEQYF. For the CDR3, the DNA is TGTGCCACCAGCAGAGAGAGGGGGCACTACGAGCAGTACTTC.

To note about this clonotype: This may be a read error, as it is one base from a much larger clone. The chain couples TRBV10-3 to TRBJ2-3; perhaps TRBD2 as D (6 bases). The CDR3 is 16 amino acids. Germline V gene lookup returns CDR1 ENHRY and CDR2 SYGVKD. The CDR3 here is CAISESGGASTDTQCF. CDR3 DNA sequence: TGTGCCATCAGTGAGTCGGGCGGGGCCTCCACAGATACGCAGTGTTTT.

The chain is built from TRBV7-2 and TRBJ2-1; D is unresolved. Trimming cost V 0 bases and J 5 bases, with 8 bases left between them. CDR3 length: 14 amino acids. In germline, CDR1 is SGHTA, CDR2 FQGNSA. The chain's CDR3 is CASSLASSNNEQFF. CDR3 nucleotides: TGTGCCAGCAGCTTAGCGTCGAGTAACAATGAGCAGTTCTTC.

The chain joins TRBV6-2 or TRBV6-3 to TRBJ2-3, with D possibly called TRBD1 or TRBD2 (5 bases each). The germline gives CDR1 MNHEY, CDR2 SVGEGT. The ends were cut back, 5 bases at V and 8 bases at J, with 23 bases in the middle. The CDR3 sequence is 16 residues long. The chain's CDR3 is CASSHGLSGGEVTQYF. Here the CDR3 DNA reads TGTGCCAGCAGTCACGGACTGAGTGGGGGAGAGGTTACGCAGTATTTT.

The chain employs TRBV5-6 and TRBJ2-7; the match to TRBD1 covers 10 bases. Unmatched junction bases numbered 11, after V lost 1 base and J lost 7 bases. The CDR3 is 16 residues long. CDR1 SGHDT and CDR2 YYEEEE come from the germline V gene. CDR3 nucleotide sequence: TGTGCCAGCAGCTTGACAGACAGGGGGCGGTGGGAAGAGCAGTACTTC. Its protein product is CASSLTDRGRWEEQYF.

This clonotype has a handful of counts. This sequence joins TRBV27 and TRBJ1-3; the D is unclear. CDR3 size: 18 residues. The V and J ends lost 5 bases and 1 base respectively, with 21 bases between them. In germline, CDR1 is MNHEY, CDR2 SMNVEV (reference sequence). The CDR3 sequence: CASSLYYNPGRSGNTIYF. The CDR3 nucleotides are TGTGCCAGCAGTCTATATTATAACCCCGGCAGGTCTGGAAACACCATATATTTT.

The chain joins TRBV27 to TRBJ2-7; the match to TRBD2 covers 12 bases. The CDR3 contains 16 residues. V dropped 5 bases and J dropped 2; count of bases not matched to a gene: 7. Germline CDR1 is MNHEY and CDR2 is SMNVEV (reference sequence). The CDR3 is CASSPSGLAGTYEQYF. In DNA form, the CDR3 reads TGTGCCAGCAGTCCCAGCGGACTAGCGGGGACCTACGAGCAGTACTTC.

This clonotype turned up a few times. This chain connects TRBV15 to TRBJ2-1; a possible D gene is TRBD2 (6 bases). The germline V gene encodes CDR1 LNHNV and CDR2 YYDKDF (reference sequence). V was clipped by 5 bases and J by 10 bases, with 24 bases between them. This CDR3 spans 16 amino acids. The CDR3 DNA is TGTGCCACCAGCCTACCGAGTGGGACTCCCAGGCCCGAGCAGTTCTTC. Protein sequence: CATSLPSGTPRPEQFF.

V gene TRBV3-1 combines with J gene TRBJ1-4, with D possibly being TRBD1 (5 bases). V lost 4 bases, J lost 4 bases, and 10 bases lay in between. The V gene's germline CDR1 is LGHDT and CDR2 YNNKEL (reference sequence). CDR3 size: 14 residues. The CDR3 reads CASSPGRNNEKLFF. CDR3 coding DNA: TGTGCCAGCAGCCCGGGACGGAATAATGAAAAACTGTTTTTT.

In this sample, this clonotype turned up a few times. The chain has TRBV4-2 and TRBJ1-5; D unclear. The CDR3 runs to 18 residues. Per the germline V gene, CDR1 is LGHNA and CDR2 is YNFKEQ. Trimming stripped 0 bases from V and 0 bases from J, with 15 bases between. CDR3 bases: TGTGCCAGCAGCCAAGAGTATTTGGCAGCAAATAGCAATCAGCCCCAGCATTTT. It specifies CASSQEYLAANSNQPQHF.

The chain links TRBV7-8 to TRBJ2-7; D not certain. Trimming pared 5 bases from V and 12 bases from J, leaving 20 bases between. The CDR3 spans 13 residues. From germline, CDR1 is SGHVS and CDR2 FQNEAQ. CDR3 residues: CASSPPSGLLAYF. The CDR3 nucleotides read TGTGCCAGCAGCCCACCATCCGGGCTCCTGGCGTACTTC.